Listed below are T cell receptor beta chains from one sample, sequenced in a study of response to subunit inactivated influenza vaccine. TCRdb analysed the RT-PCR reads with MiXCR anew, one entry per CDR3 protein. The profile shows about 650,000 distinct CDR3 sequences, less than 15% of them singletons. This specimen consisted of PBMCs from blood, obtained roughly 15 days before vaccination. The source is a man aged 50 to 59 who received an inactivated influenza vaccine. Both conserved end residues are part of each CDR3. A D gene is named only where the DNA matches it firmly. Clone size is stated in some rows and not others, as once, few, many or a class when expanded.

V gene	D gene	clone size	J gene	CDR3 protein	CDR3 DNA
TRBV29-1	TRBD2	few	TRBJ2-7	CSVTRTSGTPYEQYF	TGCAGCGTTACAAGGACTAGCGGAACCCCCTACGAGCAGTACTTC
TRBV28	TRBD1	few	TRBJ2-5	CASSPDRGRQTQYF	TGTGCCAGCAGTCCCGACAGGGGTCGCCAGACCCAGTACTTC
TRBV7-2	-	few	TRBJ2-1	CASSLVITTGSYNEQFF	TGTGCCAGCAGCTTAGTGATAACAACGGGAAGCTACAATGAGCAGTTCTTC
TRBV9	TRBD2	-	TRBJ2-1	CASSSPRASGRPWEQFF	TGTGCCAGCAGCTCCCCCCGCGCTAGCGGGCGTCCCTGGGAGCAGTTCTTC
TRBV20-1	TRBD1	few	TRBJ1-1	CSAKQGAVRNTEAFF	TGCAGTGCTAAGCAGGGGGCTGTACGGAACACTGAAGCTTTCTTT
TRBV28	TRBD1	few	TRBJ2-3	CASSPLGQAHTDTQYF	TGTGCCAGCAGTCCCCTTGGACAGGCCCACACAGATACGCAGTATTTT
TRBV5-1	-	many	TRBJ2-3	CASSLGTSDTQYF	TGTGCCAGCAGTTTGGGGACTTCAGATACGCAGTATTTT
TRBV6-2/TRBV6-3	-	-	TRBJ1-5	CASSYSNVGPQHF	TGTGCCAGCAGTTACTCGAATGTGGGACCCCAGCATTTT
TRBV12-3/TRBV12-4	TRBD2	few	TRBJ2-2	CASSLASGIGELFF	TGTGCCAGCAGTTTGGCTAGCGGGATTGGGGAGCTGTTTTTT
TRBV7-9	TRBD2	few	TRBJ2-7	CASRLAGGRNEQYF	TGTGCCAGCAGACTAGCGGGAGGGCGGAACGAGCAGTACTTC
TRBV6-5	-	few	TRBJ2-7	CASSYGASPYEQYF	TGTGCCAGCAGTTACGGGGCTAGCCCCTACGAGCAGTACTTC
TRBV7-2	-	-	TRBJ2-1	CASSMILYNEQFF	TGTGCCAGCAGCATGATCCTTTACAATGAGCAGTTCTTC
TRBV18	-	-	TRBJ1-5	CASSTTSNQPQHF	TGTGCCAGCTCAACAACTAGCAATCAGCCCCAGCATTTT
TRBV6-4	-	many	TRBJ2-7	CASRNRVYEQYF	TGTGCCAGCAGAAACAGAGTCTACGAGCAGTACTTC
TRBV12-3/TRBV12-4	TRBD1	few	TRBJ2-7	CASSDRALYEQYF	TGTGCCAGCAGTGACAGGGCCCTCTACGAGCAGTACTTC
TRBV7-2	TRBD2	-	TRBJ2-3	CASSTSGGTADTQYF	TGTGCCAGCAGCACTAGCGGGGGGACCGCAGATACGCAGTATTTT
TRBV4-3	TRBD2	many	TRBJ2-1	CASSQETSGDEQFF	TGCGCCAGCAGCCAAGAGACTAGCGGCGATGAGCAGTTCTTC
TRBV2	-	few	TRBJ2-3	CASSPPREDTQYF	TGTGCCAGCAGTCCGCCCCGTGAGGATACGCAGTATTTT
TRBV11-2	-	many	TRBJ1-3	CASSLEAPSSGNTIYF	TGTGCCAGCAGCTTAGAAGCCCCTAGCTCTGGAAACACCATATATTTT
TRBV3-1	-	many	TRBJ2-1	CASSQGAPTIPYNEQFF	TGTGCCAGCAGCCAAGGGGCGCCTACCATTCCCTACAATGAGCAGTTCTTC
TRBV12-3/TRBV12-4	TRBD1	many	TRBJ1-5	CASSFGRDRDNQPQHF	TGTGCCAGCAGTTTTGGCCGGGACAGGGACAATCAGCCCCAGCATTTT
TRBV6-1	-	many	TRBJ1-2	CASAPRDDYGYTF	TGTGCCAGCGCCCCCCGGGATGACTATGGCTACACCTTC
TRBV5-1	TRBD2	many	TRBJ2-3	CASTRLAGADTQYF	TGCGCCAGCACAAGGCTAGCGGGAGCAGATACGCAGTATTTT
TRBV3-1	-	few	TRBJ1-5	CASGEGDQPQHF	TGTGCCAGCGGGGAGGGCGATCAGCCCCAGCATTTT
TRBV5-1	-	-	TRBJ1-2	CASSLDQPDGYTF	TGCGCCAGCAGCTTGGATCAGCCTGATGGCTACACCTTC
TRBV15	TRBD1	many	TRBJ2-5	CATSRDRGTAQETQYF	TGTGCCACCAGCAGAGATCGTGGGACAGCTCAAGAGACCCAGTACTTC
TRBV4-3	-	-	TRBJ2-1	CASSQEGHVLYNEQFF	TGCGCCAGCAGCCAAGAGGGACACGTCTTATACAATGAGCAGTTCTTC
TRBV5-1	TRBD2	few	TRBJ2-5	CASSTGGSWETQYF	TGCGCCAGCAGCACTGGCGGGAGTTGGGAGACCCAGTACTTC
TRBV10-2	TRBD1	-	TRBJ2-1	CASSEADRVSHEQFF	TGCGCCAGCAGTGAGGCCGACAGGGTATCCCATGAGCAGTTCTTC
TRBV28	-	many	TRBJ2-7	CASSLLGGRSEQYF	TGTGCCAGCAGTTTATTAGGGGGACGGAGCGAGCAGTACTTC
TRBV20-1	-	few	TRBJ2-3	CSATSRGFTQYF	TGCAGTGCCACCTCGAGGGGGTTTACGCAGTATTTT
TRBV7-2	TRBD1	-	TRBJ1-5	CASSNIRGNQPQHF	TGTGCCAGCAGCAACATCAGGGGGAATCAGCCCCAGCATTTT
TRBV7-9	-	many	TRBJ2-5	CASSSILGETQYF	TGTGCCAGCAGCTCCATCCTGGGAGAGACCCAGTACTTC
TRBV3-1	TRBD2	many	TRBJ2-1	CASSQVVGTSVHEQFF	TGTGCCAGCAGCCAAGTCGTCGGGACTAGTGTTCATGAGCAGTTCTTC
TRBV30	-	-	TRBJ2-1	CAWRDHNRYNEQFF	TGTGCCTGGAGGGACCACAACAGGTACAATGAGCAGTTCTTC
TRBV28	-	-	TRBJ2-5	CASSRTIRETQYF	TGTGCCAGCAGCCGGACTATTCGGGAGACCCAGTACTTC
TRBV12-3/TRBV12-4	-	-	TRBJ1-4	CASSLGRTVIEKLFF	TGTGCCAGCAGTTTAGGGAGGACAGTGATTGAAAAACTGTTTTTT
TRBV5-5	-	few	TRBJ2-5	CASSSEVGRETQYF	TGTGCCAGCAGCTCCGAAGTGGGGCGGGAGACCCAGTACTTC
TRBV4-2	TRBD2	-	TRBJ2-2	CASSQAGTSGRASTGELFF	TGTGCCAGCAGCCAGGCTGGGACTAGCGGGAGGGCGTCTACCGGGGAGCTGTTTTTT
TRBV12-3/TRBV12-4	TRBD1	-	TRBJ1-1	CASSSGDRGISNTEAFF	TGTGCCAGCAGTTCCGGGGACAGGGGAATATCCAACACTGAAGCTTTCTTT